This passage covers 28 T cell receptor beta chains from one sample sequenced in a study of PD-L1 blockade in urothelial cancer. The repertoire was sequenced with immunoSEQ multiplex PCR; TCRdb's copy has only in-frame clones and lacks some. The sample carries about 51,000 clones, 88% recorded once. The time point: peripheral blood 6 weeks after treatment start. The sequences come from PBMCs, collected around atezolizumab (anti-PD-L1) treatment. These receptors were collected from a man in his 60s with urothelial cancer.

This clone was seen a single time. The chain carries TRBV11-2 and TRBJ2-5, with TRBD2 identical over 8 bases. CDR1 SGHAT and CDR2 FQNNGV come from the germline V gene. V was pared by 5 bases and J by 5 bases, with 7 bases of the junction left unmatched. The CDR3 contains 14 residues. The CDR3 sequence: CASSPSGGRETQYF. The CDR3 nucleotides are TGTGCCAGCAGCCCTTCGGGGGGGAGGGAGACCCAGTACTTC.

The V and J genes are TRBV29-1 and TRBJ1-1; 8 positions match TRBD1. This CDR3 spans 14 amino acids. The germline V gene encodes CDR1 SQVTM and CDR2 ANQGSEA. V lost 4 bases to trimming and J lost 1 base; unmatched junction nucleotides: 5. The DNA of the CDR3 is TGCAGCGTTGCGACAGGGGCGGGGAACACTGAAGCTTTCTTT. Translating it yields CSVATGAGNTEAFF.

This clone was observed a few times. The V gene is TRBV5-1, the J gene TRBJ2-1; 10 positions agree with TRBD1. The CDR3 has 17 residues. Trimming at V came to 0 bases and at J to 6 bases, leaving 9 bases not matched to a gene. Germline V gene lookup returns CDR1 SGHRS and CDR2 YFSETQ. This CDR3 is CASSLGPRDRGINEQFF. CDR3 in DNA: TGCGCCAGCAGCTTGGGACCCCGGGACAGGGGTATCAATGAGCAGTTCTTC.

This rearrangement joins TRBV5-1 to TRBJ2-5; 12 bases match TRBD1. The CDR3 extends over 15 amino acids. Germline CDR1 is SGHRS and CDR2 is YFSETQ. J was trimmed by 4 bases and V by 4 bases; bases with no gene match: 5. For the CDR3, the DNA is TGCGCCAGCAGCGCCCGGGACAGGGGGCCAGAGACCCAGTACTTC. This gives the protein CASSARDRGPETQYF.

V is TRBV18 and J is TRBJ2-3; 11 bases are shared with TRBD2. Per germline, CDR1 KGHSH and CDR2 LQKENI. J was trimmed by 5 bases and V by 3 bases; bases with no gene match: 7. This CDR3 region has 16 residues. For the CDR3, the DNA is TGTGCCAGCTCACCTCAATCCGGGACTAGCGGAGATACGCAGTATTTT. The encoded protein is CASSPQSGTSGDTQYF.

This clone was seen just once. The chain combines TRBV9 with TRBJ1-3, with 9 nucleotides matching TRBD1. CDR1 is SGDLS, CDR2 YYNGEE, per germline. Trimming at V came to 3 bases and at J to 10 bases, leaving 14 bases not matched to a gene. The CDR3 covers 16 residues. The chain's CDR3 is CASSEGQGTLERTIYF. Here the CDR3 DNA reads TGTGCCAGCAGCGAGGGACAGGGAACTCTGGAGAGGACCATATATTTT.

The chain has TRBV19 and TRBJ2-7, with 7 positions matching TRBD2. The CDR3 runs 15 residues. V lost 1 base and J lost 0; bases outside the gene matches: 3. In germline, CDR1 is LNHDA, CDR2 SQIVND (reference sequence). CDR3 bases: TGTGCCAGTAGTATAGCCGGGGGGAGCTCCTACGAGCAGTACTTC. Protein product: CASSIAGGSSYEQYF.

V is TRBV10-3 and J is TRBJ2-1, with D maybe TRBD2 (6 bases). In germline, CDR1 is ENHRY, CDR2 SYGVKD. The CDR3 contains 14 residues. The V end was cut by 0 bases, the J end by 10 bases, with 13 bases between. The CDR3 DNA reads TGTGCCATCAGTGAGTCGGCGGGACCCTCGGAGCAGTTCTTC. Its translation: CAISESAGPSEQFF.

This chain uses TRBV18 with TRBJ2-3; 11 nucleotides agree with TRBD2. The CDR3 has 17 amino acids. J was trimmed by 5 bases and V by 2 bases; bases with no gene match: 9. The germline gives CDR1 KGHSH, CDR2 LQKENI. The DNA for the CDR3 is TGTGCCAGCTCACCATTAGGGACTAGCGGAGGTCAAGATACGCAGTATTTT. It encodes CASSPLGTSGGQDTQYF.

V and J are TRBV7-3 and TRBJ2-2; 8 bases map to TRBD2. Germline trimming cut 1 base from V and 4 bases from J; bases unmatched to any gene: 5. This CDR3 contains 16 residues. Germline V lookup: CDR1 SGHTA, CDR2 FQGTGA. The CDR3 loop reads CASSLRTSGGTGELFF. The DNA for the CDR3 is TGTGCCAGCAGCTTAAGGACCAGCGGGGGCACCGGGGAGCTGTTTTTT.

This clone was seen only once. This sequence joins TRBV5-4 and TRBJ1-1, with D possibly TRBD1 on 5 matching bases. This CDR3 comprises 14 residues. Germline-derived CDR1 and CDR2 are SGHNT and YYREEE (reference sequence). V was cut by 4 bases and J by 4 bases, with 14 bases left in between. The CDR3 reads CASSTGTKGTEAFF. For the CDR3, the DNA is TGTGCCAGCAGCACCGGGACTAAGGGCACTGAAGCTTTCTTT.

V usage is TRBV6-5 and J usage is TRBJ2-2; no definite D call. There are 14 residues in the CDR3. The V end was cut by 4 bases, the J end by 1 base, with 7 bases between. Germline loops: CDR1 MNHEY, CDR2 SVGAGI. The DNA for the CDR3 is TGTGCCAGCAGTTTTCAACAGAACACCGGGGAGCTGTTTTTT. This gives the protein CASSFQQNTGELFF.

V and J are TRBV28 and TRBJ1-2, with D unresolved. The V gene's germline CDR1 is MDHEN and CDR2 SYDVKM. The CDR3 runs 11 residues. V lost 4 bases, J lost 8 bases, and 8 bases lay in between. The CDR3 spells CASSSGLGYTF. CDR3 DNA: TGTGCCAGCAGTTCCGGACTGGGCTACACCTTC.

The CDR3 sequence: CASSRDRVSEKLFF. CDR3 sequence (DNA): TGCGCCAGCAGCCGGGACAGGGTTAGTGAAAAACTGTTTTTT. The chain couples TRBV5-1 to TRBJ1-4; TRBD1 agrees at 9 bases. After removal of 4 bases from V and 7 bases from J, the junction contained 5 bases not matched to a gene. This CDR3 region has 14 residues. Germline V gene data show CDR1 as SGHRS and CDR2 as YFSETQ.

The V and J genes are TRBV4-1 and TRBJ2-1, with a tentative D call TRBD2 (6 bases). The CDR3 sequence is 16 residues long. Germline CDR1 and CDR2: MGHRA and YSYEKL. V lost 1 base to trimming and J lost 3 bases, with 13 bases between them. The CDR3 DNA is TGCGCCAGCAGCCAAGGGCTGGCGGGATTCTACAATGAGCAGTTCTTC. It specifies CASSQGLAGFYNEQFF.

Written as DNA, the CDR3 is TGTGCCAGCAGCCCGGTGGCGGGGGATACAGATACGCAGTATTTT. Translated, it gives CASSPVAGDTDTQYF. This chain uses TRBV5-6 with TRBJ2-3; 7 positions match TRBD2. The CDR3 is 15 residues long. The V segment lost 4 bases and the J segment 3 bases; nucleotides outside the gene matches: 8. Germline V gene lookup returns CDR1 SGHDT and CDR2 YYEEEE.

This rearrangement joins TRBV2 to TRBJ1-4, with a weak D call TRBD1 (6 bases). Per the germline V gene, CDR1 is SNHLY and CDR2 is FYNNEI. Trimming left V 11 bases short and J 0 bases short, with 13 bases between. This CDR3 has 14 residues. The CDR3 coding sequence is TGTGCCGGGAAACAGGGCTCAACTAATGAAAAACTGTTTTTT. Residues: CAGKQGSTNEKLFF.

This sequence joins TRBV18 and TRBJ2-7, with 10 bases identical to TRBD1. With 3 bases clipped from V and 5 bases from J, the junction kept 10 bases outside the gene matches. CDR1 and CDR2 (germline): KGHSH, LQKENI. The CDR3 length is 16 residues. The CDR3 DNA follows: TGTGCCAGCTCACCTAAGGACAGGGGGACTAGGAACGAGCAGTACTTC. This gives the protein CASSPKDRGTRNEQYF.

J is TRBJ1-1 and V is TRBV20-1; D is unresolved. Trimming left V 6 bases short and J 5 bases short, with 10 bases between. The CDR3 has 11 amino acids. Germline values: CDR1 DFQATT, CDR2 SNEGSKA (reference sequence). The CDR3 reads CSAARKTEAFF. The CDR3 coding sequence is TGCAGTGCCGCTAGAAAGACTGAAGCTTTCTTT.

This chain links TRBV28 with TRBJ2-7; weak D call: TRBD2 (6 bases). Trimming pared 2 bases from V and 3 bases from J, leaving 11 bases between. The CDR3 covers 14 residues. Germline CDR1 reads MDHEN; CDR2 reads SYDVKM. The CDR3 loop reads CASSLGGMVYEQYF. Here the CDR3 DNA reads TGTGCCAGCAGTTTAGGAGGGATGGTCTACGAGCAGTACTTC.

The DNA for the CDR3 is TGTGCCAGCAGCTTAATGCAGGGGGGATACTATGGCTACACCTTC. Translation gives CASSLMQGGYYGYTF. V gene TRBV7-2 combines with J gene TRBJ1-2, with TRBD1 matching over 7 bases. The CDR3 is made up of 15 amino acids. The germline V gene has CDR1 SGHTA and CDR2 FQGNSA. After removal of 2 bases from V and 3 bases from J, the junction contained 6 bases not matched to a gene.

This chain joins TRBV6-1 and TRBJ2-7; 8 bases map to TRBD1. Germline loops: CDR1 MNHNS, CDR2 SASEGT. V dropped 7 bases and J dropped 4; count of bases not matched to a gene: 9. CDR3 length: 14 residues. DNA of the CDR3: TGTGCCAGCATTGCCGGGACAGGTCTTTACGAGCAGTACTTC. Translated: CASIAGTGLYEQYF.

The chain couples TRBV2 to TRBJ1-1; 7 nucleotides match TRBD1. Germline CDR1 SNHLY, CDR2 FYNNEI. The CDR3 sequence is 12 residues long. Germline trimming cut 8 bases from V and 1 base from J; bases unmatched to any gene: 1. The CDR3 protein is CASRTGNTEAFF. The CDR3 coding sequence is TGTGCCAGCCGGACAGGGAACACTGAAGCTTTCTTT.

The CDR3 DNA reads as TGCAGCGTTGTTCGGGACAGGTCTTCGGATACGCAGTATTTT. Its protein is CSVVRDRSSDTQYF. V is TRBV29-1 and J is TRBJ2-3, with 8 bases identical to TRBD1. V shed 4 bases, J shed 6 bases, and the junction held 9 bases outside the gene matches. Germline-derived CDR1 and CDR2 are SQVTM and ANQGSEA. CDR3 size: 14 residues.

The CDR3 nucleotides are TGTGCCAGCAGCGCGCGACAGGGAGGAACTGAAGCTTTCTTT. Amino acids: CASSARQGGTEAFF. This rearrangement joins TRBV9 to TRBJ1-1; TRBD1 matches 7 bases. The germline V gene has CDR1 SGDLS and CDR2 YYNGEE. This CDR3 spans 14 amino acids. Germline trimming cut 3 bases from V and 5 bases from J; bases unmatched to any gene: 7.

Only one count was recorded for this clone. The J gene is TRBJ1-2, the V gene TRBV7-8; tentative D call: TRBD1 (6 bases). Trimming pared 0 bases from V and 8 bases from J, leaving 19 bases between. The CDR3 has 16 residues. Germline V gene lookup returns CDR1 SGHVS and CDR2 FQNEAQ. This CDR3 is CASSLARDTTEGGYTF. Written as DNA, the CDR3 is TGTGCCAGCAGCTTAGCGAGGGACACCACAGAAGGCGGCTACACCTTC.

The rearrangement uses TRBV7-3 and TRBJ2-7, with 8 positions matching TRBD2. V trimming: 5 bases; J trimming: 6 bases; junction bases outside the gene matches: 9. CDR1 is SGHTA, CDR2 FQGTGA, per germline. The CDR3 sequence is 14 residues long. This CDR3 reads CASSDPGLGSEQYF. The CDR3 DNA follows: TGTGCCAGCAGCGACCCGGGACTAGGATCCGAGCAGTACTTC.

The genes are TRBV5-4 and TRBJ1-2; 9 nucleotides align to TRBD1. Trimming at V came to 0 bases and at J to 1 base, leaving 7 bases not matched to a gene. The CDR3 contains 17 residues. Germline V gene data show CDR1 as SGHNT and CDR2 as YYREEE (reference sequence). In DNA, the CDR3 is TGTGCCAGCAGCTTGGAGGGACAGGGCCAGCTTAACTATGGCTACACCTTC. Amino acid sequence: CASSLEGQGQLNYGYTF.